The clone carrying this T cell receptor (beta chain) was observed many times. These data are taken from a study of T-cell reconstitution after alpha-beta-depleted transplantation in children. Germline V gene lookup returns CDR1 SGHDN and CDR2 FVKESK. The V segment lost 4 bases and the J segment 5 bases; nucleotides outside the gene matches: 14. The CDR3 consists of 18 residues. Using unique molecular identifiers, the investigators prepared the TCRbeta library. Via MiXCR, TCRdb re-called the PCR reads, giving one row per CDR3 protein. The sample lists 260,000 or so distinct CDR3 sequences, around 11% occurring once.

The sequence came from a human donor who donated a stem cell graft to a child with acute lymphoblastic leukemia. Sample: PBMCs from the stem cell graft donor, taken from the stem cell graft. The V call is TRBV14, the J call TRBJ2-5, with TRBD2 matching 12 bases. The CDR3 protein is CASSLGLAGPPFGETQYF. The CDR3 DNA is TGTGCCAGCAGCCTTGGACTAGCGGGACCGCCCTTTGGGGAGACCCAGTACTTC.